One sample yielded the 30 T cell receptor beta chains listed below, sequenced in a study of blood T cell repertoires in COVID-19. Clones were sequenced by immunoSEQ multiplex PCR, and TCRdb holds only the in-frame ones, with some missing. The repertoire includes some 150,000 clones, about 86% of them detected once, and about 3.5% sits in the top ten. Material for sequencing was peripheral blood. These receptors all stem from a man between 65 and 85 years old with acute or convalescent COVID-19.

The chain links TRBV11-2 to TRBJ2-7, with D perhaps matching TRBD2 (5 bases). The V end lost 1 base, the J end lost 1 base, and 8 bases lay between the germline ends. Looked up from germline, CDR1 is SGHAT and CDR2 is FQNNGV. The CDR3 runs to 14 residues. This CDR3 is CASSLGERSYEQYF. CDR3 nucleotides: TGTGCCAGCAGCTTAGGGGAGAGATCCTACGAGCAGTACTTC.

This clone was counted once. As DNA, the CDR3 is TGTGCCTGGAGGGTAGCGGGGAACCGTCCCTACGAGCAGTACTTC. It encodes CAWRVAGNRPYEQYF. The chain combines TRBV30 with TRBJ2-7; 8 positions agree with TRBD2. The CDR3 runs to 15 residues. Germline lookup yields CDR1 GTSNPN and CDR2 SVGIG (reference sequence). V lost 3 bases to trimming and J lost 2 bases; unmatched junction nucleotides: 9.

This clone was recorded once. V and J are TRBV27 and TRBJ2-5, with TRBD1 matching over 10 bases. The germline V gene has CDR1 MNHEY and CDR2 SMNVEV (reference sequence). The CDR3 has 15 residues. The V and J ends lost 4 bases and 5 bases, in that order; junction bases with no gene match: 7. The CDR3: CASSSSGTGVETQYF. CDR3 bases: TGTGCCAGCAGTTCATCCGGGACAGGGGTGGAGACCCAGTACTTC.

The CDR3: CASKDRGSHEQYF. CDR3 DNA: TGTGCCAGCAAGGACAGGGGGTCGCACGAGCAGTACTTC. The rearrangement joins TRBV6-5 to TRBJ2-7; 10 bases agree with TRBD1. This CDR3 is built from 13 residues. V was pared by 7 bases and J by 5 bases, with 5 bases of the junction left unmatched. In germline, CDR1 is MNHEY, CDR2 SVGAGI.

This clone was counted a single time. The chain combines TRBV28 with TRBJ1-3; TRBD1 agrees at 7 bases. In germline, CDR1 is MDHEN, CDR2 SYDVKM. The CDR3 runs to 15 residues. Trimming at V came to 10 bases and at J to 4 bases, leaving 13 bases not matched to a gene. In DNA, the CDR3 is TGTGCCACCCATACTCCAGGGGGTCTCGGAAACACCATATATTTT. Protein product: CATHTPGGLGNTIYF.

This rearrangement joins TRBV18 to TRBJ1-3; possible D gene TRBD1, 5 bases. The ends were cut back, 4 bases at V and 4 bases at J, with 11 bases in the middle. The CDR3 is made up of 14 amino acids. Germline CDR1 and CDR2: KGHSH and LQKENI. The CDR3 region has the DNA TGTGCCAGCTCACAACAGGACGACGGAAACACCATATATTTT. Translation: CASSQQDDGNTIYF.

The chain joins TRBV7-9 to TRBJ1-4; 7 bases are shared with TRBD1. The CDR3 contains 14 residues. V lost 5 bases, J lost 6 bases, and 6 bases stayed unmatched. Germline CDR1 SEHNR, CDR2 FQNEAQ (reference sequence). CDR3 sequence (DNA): TGTGCCAGCAGCATGACAGGGAATCATGAAAAACTGTTTTTT. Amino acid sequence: CASSMTGNHEKLFF.

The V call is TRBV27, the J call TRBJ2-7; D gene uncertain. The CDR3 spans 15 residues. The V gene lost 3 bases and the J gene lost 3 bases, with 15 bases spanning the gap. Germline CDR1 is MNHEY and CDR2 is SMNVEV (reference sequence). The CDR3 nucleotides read TGTGCCAGCAGTTTCTCAGAGGCGGTTCTCTACGAGCAGTACTTC. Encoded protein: CASSFSEAVLYEQYF.

The CDR3 DNA reads TGTGCCAGCAGTGAAGTCCGGCGGGATGGTGAGCAGTTCTTC. Its protein product is CASSEVRRDGEQFF. The chain employs TRBV6-1 and TRBJ2-1; a possible D gene is TRBD2 (6 bases). Germline CDR1 and CDR2: MNHNS and SASEGT. This CDR3 has 14 residues. V lost 1 base and J 9 bases, leaving 13 bases between the germline ends.

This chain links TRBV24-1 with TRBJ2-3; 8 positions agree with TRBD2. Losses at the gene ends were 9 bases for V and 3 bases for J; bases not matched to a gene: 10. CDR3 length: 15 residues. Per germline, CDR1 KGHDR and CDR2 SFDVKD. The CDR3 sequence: CATGVSGIGTDTQYF. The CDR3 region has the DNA TGTGCCACCGGGGTTAGCGGGATTGGGACAGATACGCAGTATTTT.

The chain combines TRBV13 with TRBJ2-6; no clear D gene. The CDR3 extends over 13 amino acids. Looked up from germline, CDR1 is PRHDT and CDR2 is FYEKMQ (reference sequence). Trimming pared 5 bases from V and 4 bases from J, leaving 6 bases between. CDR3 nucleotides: TGTGCCAGCAGCCCCCAGGGGGCCAACGTCCTGACTTTC. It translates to CASSPQGANVLTF.

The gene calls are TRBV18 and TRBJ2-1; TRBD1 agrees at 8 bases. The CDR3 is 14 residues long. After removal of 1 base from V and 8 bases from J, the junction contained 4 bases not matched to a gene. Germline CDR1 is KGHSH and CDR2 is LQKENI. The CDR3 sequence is CASSPLDRVHEQFF. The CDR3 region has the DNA TGTGCCAGCTCACCACTGGACAGGGTCCATGAGCAGTTCTTC.

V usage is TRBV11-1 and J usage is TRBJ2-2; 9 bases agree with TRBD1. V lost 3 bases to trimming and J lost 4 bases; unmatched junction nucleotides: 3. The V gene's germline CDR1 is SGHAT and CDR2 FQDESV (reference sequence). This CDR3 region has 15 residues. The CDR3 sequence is CASSFRTGVTGELFF. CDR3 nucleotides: TGTGCCAGCAGCTTTAGGACAGGGGTCACCGGGGAGCTGTTTTTT. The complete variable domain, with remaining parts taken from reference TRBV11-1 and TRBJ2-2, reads EAEVAQSPRYKITEKSQAVAFWCDPISGHATLYWYRQILGQGPELLVQFQDESVVDDSQLPKDRFSAERLKGVDSTLKIQPAELGDSAMYLCASSFRTGVTGELFFGEGSRLTVL.

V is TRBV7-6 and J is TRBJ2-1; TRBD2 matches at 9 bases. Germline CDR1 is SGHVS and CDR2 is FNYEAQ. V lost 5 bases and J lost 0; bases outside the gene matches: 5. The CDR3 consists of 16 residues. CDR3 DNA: TGTGCCAGCAGCCCCCGTAGCGGGAGCTCCTACAATGAGCAGTTCTTC. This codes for CASSPRSGSSYNEQFF.

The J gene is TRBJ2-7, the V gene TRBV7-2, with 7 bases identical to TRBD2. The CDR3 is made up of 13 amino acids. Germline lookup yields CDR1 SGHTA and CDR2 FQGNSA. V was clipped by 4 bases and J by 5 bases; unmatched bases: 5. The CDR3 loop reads CASSSTGTNEQYF. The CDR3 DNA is TGTGCCAGCAGCTCCACCGGGACTAACGAGCAGTACTTC.

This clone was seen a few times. The CDR3 nucleotides are TGTGCCAGCAGCATGACTACTTACAATGAGCAGTTCTTC. Translation gives CASSMTTYNEQFF. V is TRBV7-9 and J is TRBJ2-1, with D possibly being TRBD2 (5 bases). The V and J ends lost 5 bases and 4 bases respectively, with 9 bases between them. The CDR3 is made up of 13 amino acids. From germline, CDR1 is SEHNR and CDR2 FQNEAQ (reference sequence).

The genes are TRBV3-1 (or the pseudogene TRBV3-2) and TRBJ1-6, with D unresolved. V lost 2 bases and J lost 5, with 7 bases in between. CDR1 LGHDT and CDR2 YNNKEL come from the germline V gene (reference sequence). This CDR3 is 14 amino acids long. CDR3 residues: CASSQKRDNSPLHF. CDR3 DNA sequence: TGTGCCAGCAGCCAAAAGCGGGATAATTCACCCCTCCACTTT.

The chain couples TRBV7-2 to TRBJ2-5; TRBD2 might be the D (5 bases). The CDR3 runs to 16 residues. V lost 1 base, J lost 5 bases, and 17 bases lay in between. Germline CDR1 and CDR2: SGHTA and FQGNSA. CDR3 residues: CASSLGGRGPWETQYF. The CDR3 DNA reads TGTGCCAGCAGCTTAGGAGGCCGCGGGCCTTGGGAGACCCAGTACTTC.

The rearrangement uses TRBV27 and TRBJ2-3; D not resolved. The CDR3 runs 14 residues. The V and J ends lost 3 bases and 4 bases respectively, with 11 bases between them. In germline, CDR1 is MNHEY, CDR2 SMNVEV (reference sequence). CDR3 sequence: CASSLRLWADTQYF. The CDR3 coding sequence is TGTGCCAGCAGTTTGCGACTTTGGGCAGATACGCAGTATTTT.

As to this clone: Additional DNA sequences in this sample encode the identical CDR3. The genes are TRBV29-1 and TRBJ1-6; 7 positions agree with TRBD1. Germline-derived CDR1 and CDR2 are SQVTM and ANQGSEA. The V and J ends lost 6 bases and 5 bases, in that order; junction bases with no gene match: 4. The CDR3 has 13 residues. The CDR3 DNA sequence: TGCAGCGTAAGACAGGGCCATAATTCACCCCTCCACTTT. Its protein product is CSVRQGHNSPLHF.

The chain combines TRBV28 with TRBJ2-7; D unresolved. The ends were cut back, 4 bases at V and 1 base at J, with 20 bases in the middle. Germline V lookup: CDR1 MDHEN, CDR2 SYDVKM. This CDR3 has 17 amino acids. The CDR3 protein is CASSSPLPRPVSYEQYF. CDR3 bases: TGTGCCAGCAGTTCCCCCCTACCGCGGCCCGTTTCCTACGAGCAGTACTTC.

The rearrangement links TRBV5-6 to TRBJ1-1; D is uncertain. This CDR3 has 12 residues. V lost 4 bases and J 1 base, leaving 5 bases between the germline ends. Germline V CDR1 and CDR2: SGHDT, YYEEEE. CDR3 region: CASSPKNTEAFF. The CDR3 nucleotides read TGTGCCAGCAGCCCCAAGAACACTGAAGCTTTCTTT.

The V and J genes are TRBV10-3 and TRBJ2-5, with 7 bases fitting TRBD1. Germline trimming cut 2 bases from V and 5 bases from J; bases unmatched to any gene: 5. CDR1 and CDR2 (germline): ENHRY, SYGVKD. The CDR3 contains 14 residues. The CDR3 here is CAISERQGGETQYF. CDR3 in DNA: TGTGCCATCAGTGAGCGACAGGGCGGTGAGACCCAGTACTTC.

CDR3 nucleotide sequence: TGTGCCAGCAGCGTAGTCACGGGAGGGATAGATACGCAGTATTTT. Amino acid sequence: CASSVVTGGIDTQYF. J is TRBJ2-3 and V is TRBV9; 8 bases match TRBD2. After removal of 0 bases from V and 5 bases from J, the junction contained 5 bases not matched to a gene. Looked up from germline, CDR1 is SGDLS and CDR2 is YYNGEE. This CDR3 spans 15 amino acids. The full variable domain, with the rest looked up from reference TRBV9 and TRBJ2-3, is DSGVTQTPKHLITATGQRVTLRCSPRSGDLSVYWYQQSLDQGLQFLIQYYNGEERAKGNILERFSAQQFPDLHSELNLSSLELGDSALYFCASSVVTGGIDTQYFGPGTRLTVL.

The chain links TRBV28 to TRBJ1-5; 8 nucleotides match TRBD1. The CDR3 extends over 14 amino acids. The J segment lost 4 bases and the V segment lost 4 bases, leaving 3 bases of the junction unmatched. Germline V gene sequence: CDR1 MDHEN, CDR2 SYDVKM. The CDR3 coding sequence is TGTGCCAGCAGTTCGACAGGGGAAAATCAGCCCCAGCATTTT. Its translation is CASSSTGENQPQHF.

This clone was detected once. The CDR3 spells CASSQGRLENTEAFF. The DNA for the CDR3 is TGTGCCAGCAGCCAGGGGCGCTTGGAAAACACTGAAGCTTTCTTT. J is TRBJ1-1 and V is TRBV3-1 (or the pseudogene TRBV3-2); maybe TRBD1 (5 bases). CDR3 length: 15 residues. Trimming pared 3 bases from V and 2 bases from J, leaving 13 bases between. CDR1 and CDR2 (germline): LGHDT, YNNKEL (reference sequence).

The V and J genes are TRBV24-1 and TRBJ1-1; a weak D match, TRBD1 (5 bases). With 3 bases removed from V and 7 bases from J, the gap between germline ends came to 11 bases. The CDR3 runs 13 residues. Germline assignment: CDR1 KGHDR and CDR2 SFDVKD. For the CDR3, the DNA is TGTGCCACCAGTGATCCAGACAGAAGTGAAGCTTTCTTT. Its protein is CATSDPDRSEAFF.

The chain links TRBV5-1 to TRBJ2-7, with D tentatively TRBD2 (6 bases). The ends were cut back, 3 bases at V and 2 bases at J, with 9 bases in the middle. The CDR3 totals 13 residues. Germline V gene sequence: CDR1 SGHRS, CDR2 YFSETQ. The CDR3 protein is CASSWRGPYEQYF. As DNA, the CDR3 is TGCGCCAGCAGCTGGCGGGGCCCCTACGAGCAGTACTTC.

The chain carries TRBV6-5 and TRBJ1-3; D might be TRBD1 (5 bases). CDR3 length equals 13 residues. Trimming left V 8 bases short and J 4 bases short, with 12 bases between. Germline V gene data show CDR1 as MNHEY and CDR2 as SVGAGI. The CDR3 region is CASCGTAGNTIYF. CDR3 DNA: TGTGCCAGCTGCGGGACGGCAGGAAACACCATATATTTT.

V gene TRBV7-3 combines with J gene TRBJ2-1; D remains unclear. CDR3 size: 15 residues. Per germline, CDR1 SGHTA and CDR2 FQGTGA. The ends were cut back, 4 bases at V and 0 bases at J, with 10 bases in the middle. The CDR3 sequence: CASSSTPISYNEQFF. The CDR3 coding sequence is TGTGCCAGCAGCTCAACCCCCATCTCCTACAATGAGCAGTTCTTC.